These 2 T cell receptor beta chains were sequenced from one sample in a study of beta chain features in type 1 diabetes. Expressed TCRB transcripts were sequenced because the entire RNA isolate underwent reverse transcription. Sequenced by immunoSEQ multiplex PCR; TCRdb stores in-frame clones only, minus some. There are about 700,000 clones in the sample; 13% occur only once, and less than 0.025% lies in the top ten. General observations from the study: There was a moderate but significant shortening of TCRB CDR3s in all four CD4+ subsets of Type 1 diabetes patients.

No antigens are known for them. The sample taken for sequencing was naive CD4+ T cells from blood. The receptors come from a man younger than 30 with type 1 diabetes.

The chain combines TRBV29-1 with TRBJ2-2, with a possible D match to TRBD2 (6 bases). The V and J ends lost 4 bases and 7 bases respectively, with 7 bases between them. Germline V gene sequence: CDR1 SQVTM, CDR2 ANQGSEA. There are 11 residues in the CDR3. The CDR3 DNA reads as TGCAGCGTTGGGGGAGGCGGGGAGCTGTTTTTT. Amino acid sequence: CSVGGGGELFF.

In its sample, this clone was seen a few times. The V gene is TRBV6-5, the J gene TRBJ1-4; weak D call: TRBD1 (5 bases). Trimming took 11 bases from V and 3 from J, leaving 19 bases between them. In germline, CDR1 is MNHEY, CDR2 SVGAGI. The CDR3 has 15 residues. CDR3 loop: CAARAGDGANEKLFF. For the CDR3, the DNA is TGTGCCGCCAGGGCTGGTGACGGCGCTAATGAAAAACTGTTTTTT.